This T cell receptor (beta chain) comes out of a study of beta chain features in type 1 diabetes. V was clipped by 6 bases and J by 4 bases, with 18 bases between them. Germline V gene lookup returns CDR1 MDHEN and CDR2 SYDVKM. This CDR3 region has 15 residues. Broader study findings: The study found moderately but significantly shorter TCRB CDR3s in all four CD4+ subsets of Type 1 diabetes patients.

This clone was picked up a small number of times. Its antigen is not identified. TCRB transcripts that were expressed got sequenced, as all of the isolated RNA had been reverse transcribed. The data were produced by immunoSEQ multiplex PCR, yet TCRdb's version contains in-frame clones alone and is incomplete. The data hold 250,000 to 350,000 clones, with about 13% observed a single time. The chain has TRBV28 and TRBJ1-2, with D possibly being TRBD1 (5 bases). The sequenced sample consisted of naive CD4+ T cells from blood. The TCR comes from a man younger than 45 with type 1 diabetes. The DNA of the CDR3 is TGTGCCAGCAGCCAGATGGGGGGTATAGGCTATGGCTACACCTTC. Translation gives CASSQMGGIGYGYTF.